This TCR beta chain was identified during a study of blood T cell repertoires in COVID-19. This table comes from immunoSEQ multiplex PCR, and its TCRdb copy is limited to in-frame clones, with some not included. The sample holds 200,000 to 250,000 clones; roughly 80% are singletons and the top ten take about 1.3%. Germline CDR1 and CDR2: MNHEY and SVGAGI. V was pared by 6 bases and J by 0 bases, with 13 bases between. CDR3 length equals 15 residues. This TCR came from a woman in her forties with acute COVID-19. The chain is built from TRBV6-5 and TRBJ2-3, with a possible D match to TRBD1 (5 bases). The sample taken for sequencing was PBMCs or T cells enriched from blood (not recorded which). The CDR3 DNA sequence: TGTGCCAGCAGAAAACAGGTCGCTAGCACAGATACGCAGTATTTT. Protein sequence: CASRKQVASTDTQYF.